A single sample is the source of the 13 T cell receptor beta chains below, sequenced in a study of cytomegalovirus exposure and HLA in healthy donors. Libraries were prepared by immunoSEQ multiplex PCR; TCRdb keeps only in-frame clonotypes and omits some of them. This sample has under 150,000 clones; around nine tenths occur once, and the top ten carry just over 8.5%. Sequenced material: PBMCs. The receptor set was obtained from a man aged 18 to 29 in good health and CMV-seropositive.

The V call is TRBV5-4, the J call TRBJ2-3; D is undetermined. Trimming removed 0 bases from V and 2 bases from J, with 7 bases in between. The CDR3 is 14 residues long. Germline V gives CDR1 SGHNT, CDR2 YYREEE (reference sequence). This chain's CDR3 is CASSLGHFTDTQYF. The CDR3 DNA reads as TGTGCCAGCAGCTTGGGACACTTCACAGATACGCAGTATTTT.

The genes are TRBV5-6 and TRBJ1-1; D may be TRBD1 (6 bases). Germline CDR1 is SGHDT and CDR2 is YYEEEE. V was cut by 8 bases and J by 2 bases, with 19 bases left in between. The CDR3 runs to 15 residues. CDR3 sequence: CASYLVGGANTEAFF. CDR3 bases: TGTGCCAGTTACTTGGTCGGGGGGGCCAACACTGAAGCTTTCTTT.

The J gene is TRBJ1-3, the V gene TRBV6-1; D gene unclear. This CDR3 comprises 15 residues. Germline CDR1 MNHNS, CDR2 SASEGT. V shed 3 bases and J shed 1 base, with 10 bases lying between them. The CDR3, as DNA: TGTGCCAGCAGTGAGTTGACGGGATCTGGAAACACCATATATTTT. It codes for CASSELTGSGNTIYF.

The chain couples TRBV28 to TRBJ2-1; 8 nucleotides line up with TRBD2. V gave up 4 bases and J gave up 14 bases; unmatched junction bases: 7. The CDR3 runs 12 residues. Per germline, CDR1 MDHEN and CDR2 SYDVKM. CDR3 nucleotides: TGTGCCAGCAGTTCTCGGGGGACTAGAGAGTTCTTC. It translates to CASSSRGTREFF.

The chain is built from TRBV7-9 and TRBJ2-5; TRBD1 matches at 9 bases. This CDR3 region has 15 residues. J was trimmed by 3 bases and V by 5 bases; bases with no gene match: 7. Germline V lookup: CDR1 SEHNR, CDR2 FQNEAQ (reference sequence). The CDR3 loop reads CASSETGGHEETQYF. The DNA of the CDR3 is TGTGCCAGCAGCGAGACAGGGGGTCACGAAGAGACCCAGTACTTC. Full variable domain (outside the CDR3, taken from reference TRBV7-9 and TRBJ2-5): DTGVSQNPRHKITKRGQNVTFRCDPISEHNRLYWYRQTLGQGPEFLTYFQNEAQLEKSRLLSDRFSAERPKGSFSTLEIQRTEQGDSAMYLCASSETGGHEETQYFGPGTRLLVL.

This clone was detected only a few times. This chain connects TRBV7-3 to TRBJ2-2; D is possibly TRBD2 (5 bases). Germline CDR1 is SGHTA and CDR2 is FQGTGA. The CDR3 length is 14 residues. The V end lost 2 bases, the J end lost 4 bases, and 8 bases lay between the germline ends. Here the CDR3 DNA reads TGTGCCAGCAGCTTAGGAGGAGGCACCGGGGAGCTGTTTTTT. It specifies CASSLGGGTGELFF.

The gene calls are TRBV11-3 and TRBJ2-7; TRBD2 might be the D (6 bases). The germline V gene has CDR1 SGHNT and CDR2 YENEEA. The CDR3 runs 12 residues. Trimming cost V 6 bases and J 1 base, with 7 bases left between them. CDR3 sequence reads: CASRRGSYEQYF. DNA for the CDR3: TGTGCCAGCAGGCGGGGTTCCTACGAGCAGTACTTC.

CDR3 residues: CASSLLSGTYNEQFF. The CDR3 DNA is TGTGCCAGCAGTTTACTGTCGGGGACCTACAATGAGCAGTTCTTC. The rearrangement links TRBV28 to TRBJ2-1, with D tentatively TRBD2 (5 bases). Per germline, CDR1 MDHEN and CDR2 SYDVKM. V lost 2 bases to trimming and J lost 2 bases, with 10 bases between them. The CDR3 is 15 residues long.

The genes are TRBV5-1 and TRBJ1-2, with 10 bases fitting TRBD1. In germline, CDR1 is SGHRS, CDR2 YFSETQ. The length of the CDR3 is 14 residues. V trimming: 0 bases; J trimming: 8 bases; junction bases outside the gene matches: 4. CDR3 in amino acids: CASSLEGQGLGYTF. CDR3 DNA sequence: TGCGCCAGCAGCTTGGAGGGACAGGGGTTAGGCTACACCTTC. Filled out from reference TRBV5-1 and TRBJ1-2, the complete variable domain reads KAGVTQTPRYLIKTRGQQVTLSCSPISGHRSVSWYQQTPGQGLQFLFEYFSETQRNKGNFPGRFSGRQFSNSRSEMNVSTLELGDSALYLCASSLEGQGLGYTFGSGTRLTVV.

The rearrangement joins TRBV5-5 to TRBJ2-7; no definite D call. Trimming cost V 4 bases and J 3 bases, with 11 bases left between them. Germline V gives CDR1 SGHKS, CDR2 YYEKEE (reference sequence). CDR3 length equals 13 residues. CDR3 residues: CASSPWSGYEQYF. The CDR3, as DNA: TGTGCCAGCAGCCCGTGGTCGGGCTACGAGCAGTACTTC.

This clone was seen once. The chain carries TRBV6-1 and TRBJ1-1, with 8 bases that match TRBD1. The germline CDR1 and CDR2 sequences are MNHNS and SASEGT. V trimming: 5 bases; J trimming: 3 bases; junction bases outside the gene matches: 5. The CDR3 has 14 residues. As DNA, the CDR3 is TGTGCCAGCAGTCTCAGGGGGCCTGACACTGAAGCTTTCTTT. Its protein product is CASSLRGPDTEAFF.

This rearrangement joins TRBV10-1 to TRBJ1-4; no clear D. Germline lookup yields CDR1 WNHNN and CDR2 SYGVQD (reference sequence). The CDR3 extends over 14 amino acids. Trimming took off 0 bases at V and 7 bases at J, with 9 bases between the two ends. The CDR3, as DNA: TGCGCCAGCAGTGAGTCGAGAGGGAGTGAAAAACTGTTTTTT. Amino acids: CASSESRGSEKLFF.

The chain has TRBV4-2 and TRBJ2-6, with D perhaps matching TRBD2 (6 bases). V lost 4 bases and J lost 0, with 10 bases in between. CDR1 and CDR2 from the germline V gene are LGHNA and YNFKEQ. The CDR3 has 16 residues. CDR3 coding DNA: TGTGCCAGCAGCCGTTCGGGGGTCTCTGGGGCCAACGTCCTGACTTTC. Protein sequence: CASSRSGVSGANVLTF.